The rows below give T cell receptor beta chains drawn from one sample of a study of blood T cell repertoires in COVID-19. Some clones are missing from TCRdb's copy, which holds only in-frame ones; the method was immunoSEQ multiplex PCR. This sample has approximately 180,000 clones, with 70% to 90% found just once. Sequencing was carried out using peripheral blood. These receptors originate from a man aged 55 to 70 with acute or convalescent COVID-19. CDR3s leave out the opening cysteine and the closing phenylalanine or tryptophan. The order of the fields is D gene, V gene, J gene, CDR3 protein. A D gene is named only where the DNA matches it firmly.

>TRBD1|TRBV19|TRBJ2-4
ASSPRQGGVAKNIQY
>.|TRBV30|TRBJ2-5
AWSVRYQETQY
>TRBD1|TRBV5-1|TRBJ2-6
ASSLRMRQGAVGANVLT
>.|TRBV20-1|TRBJ1-5
SASAGSGNQPQH
>TRBD2|TRBV4-1|TRBJ2-1
ASSQATSGRSVNEQF
>TRBD2|TRBV6-2/TRBV6-3|TRBJ2-1
ASSETSGAHNEQF
>TRBD1|TRBV10-3|TRBJ2-2
AIRQGSNTGELF
>TRBD1|TRBV5-1|TRBJ2-7
ASSWGQGGEQY
>TRBD2|TRBV7-2|TRBJ2-5
ASSSPGLAGPSKATQY
>TRBD2|TRBV6-4|TRBJ2-1
ASRKGGEIAGGANNEQF
>.|TRBV28|TRBJ2-1
ASSLRGSYNEQF
>TRBD1|TRBV28|TRBJ2-3
ASSIGGGSGDTQY
>.|TRBV3-1/TRBV3-2|TRBJ1-3
ASSQEAGIRRNTIY
>.|TRBV14|TRBJ2-2
ASSQVLNTGELF
>.|TRBV28|TRBJ2-7
ASSPNHGGTYEQY
>.|TRBV2|TRBJ2-1
ASKREGVTGNEQF
>.|TRBV18|TRBJ2-1
ASSPPSRTYNEQF
>.|TRBV18|TRBJ2-2
ASFGRSNTGELF
>.|TRBV4-1|TRBJ2-1
ASSQDAGYEQF
>TRBD1|TRBV11-3|TRBJ2-1
ASSLVGTVLNEQF
>.|TRBV6-1|TRBJ1-1
ASSEILGGTEAF
>.|TRBV9|TRBJ1-6
ASSAGGQIINSPLH
>TRBD1|TRBV29-1|TRBJ1-1
SAVIGTGEAEAF
>.|TRBV5-1|TRBJ1-5
ASSLYGGSNQPQH
>TRBD2|TRBV10-3|TRBJ2-3
AITPGLADTDTQY
>.|TRBV7-3|TRBJ1-2
ASSPADNRETGYT
>.|TRBV21-1|TRBJ2-1
ASSKGVLAGGPANEQF
>TRBD1|TRBV2|TRBJ2-2
ASSGQGAETGELF
>.|TRBV6-6|TRBJ1-2
ASREPGSANYGYT
>.|TRBV3-1/TRBV3-2|TRBJ1-5
ASSYRGNNQPQH
>TRBD2|TRBV13|TRBJ2-1
ASSLYGGRALNEQF
>.|TRBV24-1|TRBJ2-2
ATSVAGATGELF
>.|TRBV19|TRBJ2-7
ASSIMSGASSYEQY
>.|TRBV28|TRBJ1-1
ASQKGGDTEAF
>.|TRBV7-8|TRBJ1-4
ASSLEWTDEKLF
>.|TRBV11-2|TRBJ1-6
ASSLNREYNSPLH
>TRBD2|TRBV9|TRBJ2-2
ASSPGTSYSGELF
>TRBD1|TRBV11-2|TRBJ1-3
ASSRGTGQGAGNTIY
>.|TRBV9|TRBJ1-5
ASSVGQANQPQH
>TRBD1|TRBV11-2|TRBJ1-1
ASSHRQGNTEAF
>TRBD1|TRBV12-5|TRBJ2-2
ASGLVTGGNTGELF
>TRBD1|TRBV25-1|TRBJ2-7
ASSERRQGVSYEQY
>TRBD1|TRBV3-1/TRBV3-2|TRBJ2-2
ASSRRQGGNTGELF
>.|TRBV9|TRBJ2-3
ASSVGRGDTQY
>.|TRBV7-2|TRBJ2-1
ASATGTGSHEQF
>.|TRBV11-3|TRBJ2-6
ASSFTGANVLT
>TRBD1|TRBV7-9|TRBJ2-7
ASSPDRTGAYLSYEQY
>TRBD1|TRBV5-1|TRBJ1-1
ASSLGTGSRTEAF